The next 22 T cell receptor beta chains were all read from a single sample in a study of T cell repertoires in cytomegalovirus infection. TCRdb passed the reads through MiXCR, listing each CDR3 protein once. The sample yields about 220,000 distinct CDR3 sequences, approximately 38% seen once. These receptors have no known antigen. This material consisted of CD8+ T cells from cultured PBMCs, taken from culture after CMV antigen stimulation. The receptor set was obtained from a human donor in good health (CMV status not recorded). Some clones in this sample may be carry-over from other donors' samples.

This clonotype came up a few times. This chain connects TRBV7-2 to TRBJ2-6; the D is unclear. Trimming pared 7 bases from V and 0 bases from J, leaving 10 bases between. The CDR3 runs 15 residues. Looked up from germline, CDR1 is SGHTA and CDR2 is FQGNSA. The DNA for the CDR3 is TGTGCCAGCACCCCTGACCCCTCTGGGGCCAACGTCCTGACTTTC. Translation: CASTPDPSGANVLTF.

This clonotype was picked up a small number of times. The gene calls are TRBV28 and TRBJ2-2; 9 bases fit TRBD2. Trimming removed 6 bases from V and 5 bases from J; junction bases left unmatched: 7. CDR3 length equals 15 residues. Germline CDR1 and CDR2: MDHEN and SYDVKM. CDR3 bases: TGTGCCAGCAGCTCGGGACTAGCACAGACCGGGGAGCTGTTTTTT. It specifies CASSSGLAQTGELFF.

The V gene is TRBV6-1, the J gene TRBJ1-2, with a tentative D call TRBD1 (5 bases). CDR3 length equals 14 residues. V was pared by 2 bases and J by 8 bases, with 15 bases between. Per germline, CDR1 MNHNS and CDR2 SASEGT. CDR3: CASSESGGVSGYTF. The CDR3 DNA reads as TGTGCCAGCAGTGAATCCGGGGGGGTAAGCGGCTACACCTTC.

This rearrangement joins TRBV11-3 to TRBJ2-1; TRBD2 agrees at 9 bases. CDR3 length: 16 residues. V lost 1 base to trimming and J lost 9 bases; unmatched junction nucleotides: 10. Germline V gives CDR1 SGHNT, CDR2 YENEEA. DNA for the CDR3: TGTGCCAGCAGCTTAGGAGGTAGCGGGAGTGCCATTGAGCAGTTCTTC. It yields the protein CASSLGGSGSAIEQFF.

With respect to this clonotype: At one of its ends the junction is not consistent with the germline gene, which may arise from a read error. For the CDR3, the DNA is TGTGCCAGCAGCCAAGATCTAGCGGGGGGTAGCAATGAGCAGTTCTTC. Its translation is CASSQDLAGGSNEQFF. V is TRBV4-1 and J is TRBJ2-1; 11 bases are shared with TRBD2. The CDR3 contains 16 residues. Germline CDR1 is MGHRA and CDR2 is YSYEKL.

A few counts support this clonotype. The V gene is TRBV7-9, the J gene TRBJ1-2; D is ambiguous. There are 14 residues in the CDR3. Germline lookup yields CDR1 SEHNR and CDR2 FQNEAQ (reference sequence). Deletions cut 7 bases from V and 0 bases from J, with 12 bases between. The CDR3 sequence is CASKEQLTNYGYTF. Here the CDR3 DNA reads TGTGCCAGCAAGGAACAGCTTACTAACTATGGCTACACCTTC.

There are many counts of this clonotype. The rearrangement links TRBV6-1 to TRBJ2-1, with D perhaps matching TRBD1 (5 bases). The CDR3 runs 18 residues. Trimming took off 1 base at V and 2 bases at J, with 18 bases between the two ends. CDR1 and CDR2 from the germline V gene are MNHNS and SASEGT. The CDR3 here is CASSEEVPRVPTYNEQFF. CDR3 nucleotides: TGTGCCAGCAGTGAAGAGGTGCCCAGGGTACCAACCTACAATGAGCAGTTCTTC.

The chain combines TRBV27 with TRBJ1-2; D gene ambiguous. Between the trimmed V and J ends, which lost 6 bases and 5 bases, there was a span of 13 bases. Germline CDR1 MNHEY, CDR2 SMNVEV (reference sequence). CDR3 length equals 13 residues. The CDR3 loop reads CASSPSNDYGYTF. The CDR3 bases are TGTGCCAGCAGCCCCTCCAACGATTATGGCTACACCTTC.

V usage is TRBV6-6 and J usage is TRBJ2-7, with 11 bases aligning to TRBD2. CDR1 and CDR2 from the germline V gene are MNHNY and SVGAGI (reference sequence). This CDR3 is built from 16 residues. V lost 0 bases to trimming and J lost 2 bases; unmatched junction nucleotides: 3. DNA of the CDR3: TGTGCCAGCAGTTACTCGCTGACTAGCGGGACCTACGAGCAGTACTTC. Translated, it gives CASSYSLTSGTYEQYF.

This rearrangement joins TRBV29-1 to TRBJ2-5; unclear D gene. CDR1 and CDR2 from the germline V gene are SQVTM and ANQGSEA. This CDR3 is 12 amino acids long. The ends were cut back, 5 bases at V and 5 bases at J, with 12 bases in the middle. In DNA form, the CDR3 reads TGCAGCGTTCCGGCCCCTAAGGAGACCCAGTACTTC. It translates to CSVPAPKETQYF.

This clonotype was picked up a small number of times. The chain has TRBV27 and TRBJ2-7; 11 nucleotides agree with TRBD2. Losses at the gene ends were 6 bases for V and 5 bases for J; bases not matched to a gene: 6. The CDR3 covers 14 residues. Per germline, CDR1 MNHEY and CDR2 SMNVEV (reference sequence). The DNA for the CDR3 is TGTGCCAGCAGAAGGCTAGCGGGAGGAAACGAGCAGTACTTC. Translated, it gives CASRRLAGGNEQYF.

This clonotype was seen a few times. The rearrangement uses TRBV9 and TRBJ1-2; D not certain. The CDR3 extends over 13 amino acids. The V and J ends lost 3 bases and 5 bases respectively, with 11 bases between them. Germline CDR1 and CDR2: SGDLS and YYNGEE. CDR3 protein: CASSGFAEYGYTF. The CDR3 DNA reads TGTGCCAGCAGCGGCTTTGCGGAATATGGCTACACCTTC.

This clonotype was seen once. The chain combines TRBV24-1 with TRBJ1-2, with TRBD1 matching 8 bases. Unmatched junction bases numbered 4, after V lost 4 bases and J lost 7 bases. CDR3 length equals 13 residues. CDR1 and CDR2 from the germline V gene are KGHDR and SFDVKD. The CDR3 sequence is CATSEDRGFGYTF. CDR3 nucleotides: TGTGCCACCAGTGAAGACAGGGGATTTGGCTACACCTTC.

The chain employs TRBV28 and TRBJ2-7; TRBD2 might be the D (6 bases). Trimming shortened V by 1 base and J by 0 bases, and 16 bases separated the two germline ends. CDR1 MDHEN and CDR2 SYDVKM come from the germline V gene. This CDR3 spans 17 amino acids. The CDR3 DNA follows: TGTGCCAGCAGTTTATTCCCGGGACTGGGCAGCTCCTACGAGCAGTACTTC. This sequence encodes CASSLFPGLGSSYEQYF. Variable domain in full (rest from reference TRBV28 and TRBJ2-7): DVKVTQSSRYLVKRTGEKVFLECVQDMDHENMFWYRQDPGLGLRLIYFSYDVKMKEKGDIPEGYSVSREKKERFSLILESASTNQTSMYLCASSLFPGLGSSYEQYFGPGTRLTVT.

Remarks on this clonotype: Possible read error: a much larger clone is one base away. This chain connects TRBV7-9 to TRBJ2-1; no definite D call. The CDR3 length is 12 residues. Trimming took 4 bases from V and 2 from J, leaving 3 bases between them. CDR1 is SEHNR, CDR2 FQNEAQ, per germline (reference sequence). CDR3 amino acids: CASSSAYNEQFF. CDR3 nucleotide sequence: TGTGCCAGCAGCTCAGCCTACAATGAGCAGTTCTTC.

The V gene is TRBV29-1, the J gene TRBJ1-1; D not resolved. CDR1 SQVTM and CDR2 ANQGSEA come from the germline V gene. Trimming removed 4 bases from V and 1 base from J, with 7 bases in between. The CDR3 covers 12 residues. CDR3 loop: CSVVSRNTEAFF. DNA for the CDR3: TGCAGCGTTGTGTCTAGGAACACTGAAGCTTTCTTT.

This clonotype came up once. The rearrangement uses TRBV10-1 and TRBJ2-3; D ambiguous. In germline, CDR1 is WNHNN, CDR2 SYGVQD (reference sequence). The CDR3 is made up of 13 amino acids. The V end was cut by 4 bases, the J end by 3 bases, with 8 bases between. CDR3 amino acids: CASSVTITDTQYF. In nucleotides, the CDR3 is TGCGCCAGCAGTGTCACCATTACAGATACGCAGTATTTT.

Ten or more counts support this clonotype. The CDR3 region is CASSPWDRGYNEQFF. CDR3 coding DNA: TGTGCCAGCAGCCCCTGGGACAGGGGCTACAATGAGCAGTTCTTC. The chain has TRBV9 and TRBJ2-1; 10 bases agree with TRBD1. The CDR3 loop spans 15 amino acids. With V trimmed by 4 bases and J by 3 bases, 4 bases remained unmatched. Germline V gives CDR1 SGDLS, CDR2 YYNGEE.

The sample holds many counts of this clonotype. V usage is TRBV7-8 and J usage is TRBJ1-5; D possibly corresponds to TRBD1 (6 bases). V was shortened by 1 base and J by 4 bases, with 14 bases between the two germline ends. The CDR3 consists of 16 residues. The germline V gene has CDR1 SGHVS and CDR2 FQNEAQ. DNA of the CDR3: TGTGCCAGCAGCTTAGAAACAGGGATATGGAATCAGCCCCAGCATTTT. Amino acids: CASSLETGIWNQPQHF.

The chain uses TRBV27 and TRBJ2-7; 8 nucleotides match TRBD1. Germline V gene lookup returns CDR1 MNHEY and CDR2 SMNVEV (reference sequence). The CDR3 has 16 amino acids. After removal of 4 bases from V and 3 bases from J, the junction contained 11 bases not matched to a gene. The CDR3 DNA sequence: TGTGCCAGCAGTTCCTATCTTACAGGGGGTGGCTACGAGCAGTACTTC. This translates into CASSSYLTGGGYEQYF.

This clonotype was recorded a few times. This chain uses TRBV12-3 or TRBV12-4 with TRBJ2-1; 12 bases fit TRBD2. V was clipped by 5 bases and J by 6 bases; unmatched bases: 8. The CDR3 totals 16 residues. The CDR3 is CASSPPLAGGGNEQFF. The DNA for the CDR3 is TGTGCCAGCAGTCCCCCCCTAGCGGGGGGGGGCAATGAGCAGTTCTTC.

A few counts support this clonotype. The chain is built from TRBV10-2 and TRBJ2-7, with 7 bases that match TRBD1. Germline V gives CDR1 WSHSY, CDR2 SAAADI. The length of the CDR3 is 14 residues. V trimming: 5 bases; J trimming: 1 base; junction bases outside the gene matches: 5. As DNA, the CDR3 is TGCGCCAGCAGTCAAAGGACAGGTTCCTACGAGCAGTACTTC. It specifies CASSQRTGSYEQYF.